A selection of T cell receptor beta chains follows, all from one sample in a study of cytomegalovirus exposure and HLA in healthy donors. Data came from immunoSEQ multiplex PCR; TCRdb stores just in-frame clones and leaves some out. The sample carries some 180,000 clones, roughly 87% recorded once. What was sequenced was PBMCs. The source is a boy younger than 10 in good health and CMV-seronegative. Both conserved end residues are part of each CDR3. The D gene is left open where the match is weak.

v_gene	j_gene	d_gene	CDR3aa	CDR3nt
TRBV4-1	TRBJ2-5	TRBD2	CASSQAGTSGIETQYF	TGCGCCAGCAGCCAAGCGGGGACTAGCGGGATAGAGACCCAGTACTTC
TRBV27	TRBJ1-5	TRBD1	CASSPTGVGQPQHF	TGTGCCAGCAGTCCGACAGGGGTGGGACAGCCCCAGCATTTT
TRBV27	TRBJ1-1	-	CASSIGQKHTEAFF	TGTGCCAGCAGTATAGGACAGAAACACACTGAAGCTTTCTTT
TRBV29-1	TRBJ1-2	-	CSVDQGMYYGYTF	TGCAGCGTTGACCAGGGGATGTACTATGGCTACACCTTC
TRBV29-1	TRBJ2-7	-	CSVEDNYEQYF	TGCAGCGTTGAGGACAATTACGAGCAGTACTTC
TRBV11-2	TRBJ2-3	-	CASSLAPHFTDTQYF	TGTGCCAGCAGCTTAGCCCCGCACTTCACAGATACGCAGTATTTT
TRBV30	TRBJ2-7	TRBD1	CAWSAGQGGSYEQYF	TGTGCCTGGAGTGCCGGACAGGGGGGTTCCTACGAGCAGTACTTC
TRBV13	TRBJ2-5	TRBD1	CASSLGRGLETQYF	TGTGCCAGCAGCTTAGGGAGGGGGCTGGAGACCCAGTACTTC
TRBV14	TRBJ2-3	-	CASSQGRGPTDTQYF	TGTGCCAGCAGCCAAGGGCGGGGGCCGACAGATACGCAGTATTTT
TRBV27	TRBJ2-7	TRBD2	CASSLLLAGAYEQYF	TGTGCCAGCAGTTTATTGCTAGCGGGAGCCTACGAGCAGTACTTC